These T cell receptor beta chains were read from a single sample in a study of post-analysis software for immune sequencing data. TCRdb re-derived calls from the PCR reads in MiXCR, one entry per CDR3 protein. The sample lists hundreds of thousands of distinct CDR3 sequences; approximately 59% were seen once. Material for sequencing was blood. These receptors were taken from a girl under 10 years old with multiple sclerosis. Both conserved end residues are part of each CDR3. Fields, in order: V gene, J gene, D gene, clone size, CDR3 protein, CDR3 DNA. A D gene is named only where the DNA matches it firmly. Clone size is shown for a subset of rows, as once, few, many or a class of expanded clone.

TRBV20-1,TRBJ1-4,-,-,CSANRDGETNEKLFF,TGCAGTGCTAACCGGGACGGAGAAACTAATGAAAAACTGTTTTTT
TRBV20-1,TRBJ2-7,TRBD2,few,CSAGTSGSSTERYF,TGCAGTGCTGGGACTAGCGGGAGCTCGACCGAGCGGTACTTC
TRBV20-1,TRBJ2-3,-,-,CSASSLLGPDTQYF,TGCAGTGCTAGTAGCCTTCTCGGACCAGATACGCAGTATTTT
TRBV7-9,TRBJ2-1,-,-,CASSLTFGGGEQFF,TGTGCCAGCAGCTTAACGTTCGGGGGAGGTGAGCAGTTCTTC
TRBV30,TRBJ2-3,TRBD2,-,CASGLASDTQYF,TGTGCCTCTGGACTAGCGTCAGATACGCAGTATTTT
TRBV20-1,TRBJ2-5,-,-,CSARTPGHSQETQYF,TGCAGTGCTAGAACGCCAGGCCATTCCCAAGAGACCCAGTACTTC
TRBV7-6,TRBJ2-7,TRBD2,-,CASSLASTSGISSYEQYF,TGTGCCAGCAGCTTAGCAAGCACTAGCGGGATTAGCTCCTACGAGCAGTACTTC
TRBV12-3/TRBV12-4,TRBJ2-1,TRBD1,-,CASSPDPGQALEFF,TGTGCCAGCAGTCCAGACCCGGGACAGGCCTTAGAGTTCTTC
TRBV29-1,TRBJ2-7,TRBD1,-,CSVLLGQGGHEQYF,TGCAGCGTTCTGTTGGGACAGGGGGGCCACGAGCAGTACTTC
TRBV5-1,TRBJ2-2,-,-,CASSLGLEHGELFF,TGCGCCAGCAGCTTGGGTCTGGAACACGGGGAGCTGTTTTTT
TRBV10-1,TRBJ2-5,TRBD2,-,CAGSTGTSGHGETQYF,TGCGCCGGCAGTACTGGGACTAGCGGGCACGGGGAGACCCAGTACTTC
TRBV20-1,TRBJ2-1,TRBD1,once,CSASPPGQYNEQFF,TGCAGTGCTAGTCCGCCGGGACAGTACAATGAGCAGTTCTTC